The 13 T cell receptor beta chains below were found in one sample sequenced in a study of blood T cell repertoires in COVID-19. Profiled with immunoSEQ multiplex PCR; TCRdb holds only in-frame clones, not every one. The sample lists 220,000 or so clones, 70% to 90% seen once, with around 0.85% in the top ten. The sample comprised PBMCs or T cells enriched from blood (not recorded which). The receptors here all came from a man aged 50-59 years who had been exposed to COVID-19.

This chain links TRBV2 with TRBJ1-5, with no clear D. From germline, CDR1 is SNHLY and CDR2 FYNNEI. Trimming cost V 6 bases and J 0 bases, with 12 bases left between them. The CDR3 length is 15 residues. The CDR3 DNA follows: TGTGCCAGCAGCGACTTCCACGTTAGCAATCAGCCCCAGCATTTT. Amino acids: CASSDFHVSNQPQHF.

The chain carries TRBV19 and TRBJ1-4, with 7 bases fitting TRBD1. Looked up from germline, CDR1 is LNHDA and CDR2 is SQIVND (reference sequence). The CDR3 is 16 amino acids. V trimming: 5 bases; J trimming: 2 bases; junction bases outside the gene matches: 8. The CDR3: CASSARTGETNEKLFF. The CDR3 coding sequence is TGTGCCAGTAGTGCCCGTACAGGGGAGACTAATGAAAAACTGTTTTTT.

In DNA form, the CDR3 reads TGTGCCAGCTCACCCCGCGGGGGGGCTAATTCACCCCTCCACTTT. Translation gives CASSPRGGANSPLHF. V gene TRBV18 combines with J gene TRBJ1-6, with a possible D match to TRBD1 (6 bases). The CDR3 sequence is 15 residues long. Trimming removed 3 bases from V and 6 bases from J, with 12 bases in between. Germline CDR1 reads KGHSH; CDR2 reads LQKENI.

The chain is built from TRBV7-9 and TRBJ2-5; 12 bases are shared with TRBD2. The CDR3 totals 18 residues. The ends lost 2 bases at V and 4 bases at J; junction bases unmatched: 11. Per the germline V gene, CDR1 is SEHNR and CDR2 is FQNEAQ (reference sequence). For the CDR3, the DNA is TGTGCCAGCAGCTTAACCAAAACCTGGACTAGCGGGACAGAGACCCAGTACTTC. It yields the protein CASSLTKTWTSGTETQYF.

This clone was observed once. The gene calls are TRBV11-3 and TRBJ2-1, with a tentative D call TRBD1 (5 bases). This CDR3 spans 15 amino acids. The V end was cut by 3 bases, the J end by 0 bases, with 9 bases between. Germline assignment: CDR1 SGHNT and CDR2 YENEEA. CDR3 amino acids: CASSFRQSSYNEQFF. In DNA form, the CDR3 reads TGTGCCAGCAGCTTCAGACAGAGCTCCTACAATGAGCAGTTCTTC. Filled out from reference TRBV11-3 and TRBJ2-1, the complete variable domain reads EAGVVQSPRYKIIEKKQPVAFWCNPISGHNTLYWYLQNLGQGPELLIRYENEEAVDDSQLPKDRFSAERLKGVDSTLKIQPAELGDSAVYLCASSFRQSSYNEQFFGPGTRLTVL.

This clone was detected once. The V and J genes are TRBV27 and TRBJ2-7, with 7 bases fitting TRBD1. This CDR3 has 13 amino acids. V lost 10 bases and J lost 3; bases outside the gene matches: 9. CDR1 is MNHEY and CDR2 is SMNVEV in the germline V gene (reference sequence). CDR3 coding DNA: TGTGCCACTACCGGGACAGCCAGCTACGAGCAGTACTTC. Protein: CATTGTASYEQYF.

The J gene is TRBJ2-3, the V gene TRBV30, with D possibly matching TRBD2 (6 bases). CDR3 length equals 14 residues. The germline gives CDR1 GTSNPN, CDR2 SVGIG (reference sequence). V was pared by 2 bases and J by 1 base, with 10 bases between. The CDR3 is CAWSLGRGTDTQYF. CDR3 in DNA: TGTGCCTGGAGTCTCGGGAGAGGCACAGATACGCAGTATTTT.

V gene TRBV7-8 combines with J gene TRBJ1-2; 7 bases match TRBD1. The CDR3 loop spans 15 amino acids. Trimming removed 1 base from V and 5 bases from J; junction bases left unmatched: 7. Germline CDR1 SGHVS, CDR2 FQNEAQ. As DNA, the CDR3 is TGTGCCAGCAGCTTAGTTCAGGGGGATGTATATGGCTACACCTTC. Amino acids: CASSLVQGDVYGYTF. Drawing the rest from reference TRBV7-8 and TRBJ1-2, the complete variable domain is GAGVSQSPRYKVAKRGQDVALRCDPISGHVSLFWYQQALGQGPEFLTYFQNEAQLDKSGLPSDRFFAERPEGSVSTLKIQRTQQEDSAVYLCASSLVQGDVYGYTFGSGTRLTVV.

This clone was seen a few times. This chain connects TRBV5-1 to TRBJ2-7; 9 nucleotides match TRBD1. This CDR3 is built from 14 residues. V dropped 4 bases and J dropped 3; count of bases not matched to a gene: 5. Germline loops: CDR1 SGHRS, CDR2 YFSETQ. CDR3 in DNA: TGCGCCAGCAGCCACGGACAGGGGTTCTACGAGCAGTACTTC. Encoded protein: CASSHGQGFYEQYF.

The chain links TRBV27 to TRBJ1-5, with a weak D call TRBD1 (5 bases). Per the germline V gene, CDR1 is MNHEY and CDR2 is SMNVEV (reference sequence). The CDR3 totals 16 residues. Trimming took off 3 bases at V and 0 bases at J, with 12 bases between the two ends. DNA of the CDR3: TGTGCCAGCAGTTTGGGGGGGATGGGTAGCAATCAGCCCCAGCATTTT. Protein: CASSLGGMGSNQPQHF.

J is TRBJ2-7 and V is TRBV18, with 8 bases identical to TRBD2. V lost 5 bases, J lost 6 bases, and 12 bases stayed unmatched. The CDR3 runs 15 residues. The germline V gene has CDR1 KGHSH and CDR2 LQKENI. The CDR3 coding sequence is TGTGCCAGCTCAGCCTATGGACCCGGGGGGGCCGAGCAGTACTTC. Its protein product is CASSAYGPGGAEQYF.

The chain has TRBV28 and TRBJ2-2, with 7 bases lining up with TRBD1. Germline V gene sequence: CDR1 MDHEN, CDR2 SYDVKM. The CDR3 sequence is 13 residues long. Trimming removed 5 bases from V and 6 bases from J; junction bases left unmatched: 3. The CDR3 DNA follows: TGTGCCAGCAGTAACAGGGGATCCGGGGAGCTGTTTTTT. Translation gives CASSNRGSGELFF.

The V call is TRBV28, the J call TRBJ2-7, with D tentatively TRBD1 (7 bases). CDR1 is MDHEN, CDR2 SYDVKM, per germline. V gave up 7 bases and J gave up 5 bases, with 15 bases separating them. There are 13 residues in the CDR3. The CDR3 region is CASIGGGLDEQYV. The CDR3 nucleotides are TGTGCCAGCATCGGAGGGGGCTTAGACGAGCAGTACGTC.